The 8 T cell receptor beta chains below were found in one sample sequenced in a study of control samples from healthy donors and cancer patients. The repertoire was sequenced with immunoSEQ multiplex PCR; TCRdb's copy has only in-frame clones and lacks some. The sample carries about 270,000 clones, roughly 87% recorded once. Sequencing was carried out using PBMCs. The receptor source for this set is a woman aged 60-75 years with lung cancer.

The V call is TRBV11-3, the J call TRBJ2-5; 9 nucleotides align to TRBD1. J gave up 2 bases and V 3 bases, and 4 bases lay outside the gene matches. This CDR3 comprises 15 residues. Germline V gene sequence: CDR1 SGHNT, CDR2 YENEEA. The CDR3 reads CASSFDGTGQETQYF. The CDR3 nucleotides are TGTGCCAGCAGCTTTGATGGGACAGGGCAAGAGACCCAGTACTTC.

This chain connects TRBV5-1 to TRBJ1-4; D ambiguous. The CDR3 is 16 residues long. V lost 1 base and J lost 0, with 10 bases in between. Germline V gene data show CDR1 as SGHRS and CDR2 as YFSETQ. CDR3 sequence reads: CASSLLSATTNEKLFF. The DNA of the CDR3 is TGCGCCAGCAGCTTGTTATCGGCTACAACTAATGAAAAACTGTTTTTT.

The J gene is TRBJ1-5, the V gene TRBV24-1; D possibly corresponds to TRBD1 (5 bases). CDR1 and CDR2 (germline): KGHDR, SFDVKD. The CDR3 runs to 13 residues. Trimming took off 9 bases at V and 7 bases at J, with 15 bases between the two ends. CDR3 DNA sequence: TGTGCCACCGATCAGGGTAAAGGGCAGCCCCAGCATTTT. It yields the protein CATDQGKGQPQHF.

This clone appeared once. The chain employs TRBV29-1 and TRBJ2-3; 7 nucleotides align to TRBD2. J lost 3 bases, V lost 7 bases, and 7 bases had no gene match. Germline CDR1 is SQVTM and CDR2 is ANQGSEA. The CDR3 runs 13 residues. The CDR3 reads CSASGRGTDTQYF. The DNA for the CDR3 is TGCAGCGCCTCAGGGCGGGGGACAGATACGCAGTATTTT.

The CDR3 sequence: CASSRLAGVGDTQYF. CDR3 in DNA: TGTGCCAGTAGCCGACTAGCGGGGGTTGGAGATACGCAGTATTTT. This chain links TRBV19 with TRBJ2-3; 12 bases map to TRBD2. This CDR3 spans 15 amino acids. The junction had 6 bases not matched to a gene; V was cut back by 6 bases and J by 5 bases. The V gene's germline CDR1 is LNHDA and CDR2 SQIVND (reference sequence).

A single count supports this clone. V and J are TRBV5-1 and TRBJ1-4; D may be TRBD1 (5 bases). Trimming took 0 bases from V and 6 from J, leaving 12 bases between them. From germline, CDR1 is SGHRS and CDR2 YFSETQ. This CDR3 comprises 15 residues. The CDR3 loop is CASSLGGRIDEKLFF. DNA for the CDR3: TGCGCCAGCAGCTTGGGGGGCCGGATAGATGAAAAACTGTTTTTT. Based on the CDR3 plus reference TRBV5-1 and TRBJ1-4, the full variable domain is KAGVTQTPRYLIKTRGQQVTLSCSPISGHRSVSWYQQTPGQGLQFLFEYFSETQRNKGNFPGRFSGRQFSNSRSEMNVSTLELGDSALYLCASSLGGRIDEKLFFGSGTQLSVL.

This chain joins TRBV25-1 and TRBJ1-4, with 8 positions matching TRBD1. Germline V gene lookup returns CDR1 MGHDK and CDR2 SYGVNS. This CDR3 comprises 15 residues. V lost 5 bases, J lost 8 bases, and 10 bases stayed unmatched. For the CDR3, the DNA is TGTGCCAGCAGTAGCGGACAGGGAAGTGACGAAAAACTGTTTTTT. It translates to CASSSGQGSDEKLFF.

The rearrangement uses TRBV5-1 and TRBJ1-6; no definite D call. Trimming cost V 0 bases and J 10 bases, with 11 bases left between them. Germline values: CDR1 SGHRS, CDR2 YFSETQ. The length of the CDR3 is 14 residues. In DNA, the CDR3 is TGCGCCAGCAGCTTGGTAGCCCGTTACTCACCCCTCCACTTT. It specifies CASSLVARYSPLHF. Together with reference TRBV5-1 and TRBJ1-6, the CDR3 gives the full variable domain: KAGVTQTPRYLIKTRGQQVTLSCSPISGHRSVSWYQQTPGQGLQFLFEYFSETQRNKGNFPGRFSGRQFSNSRSEMNVSTLELGDSALYLCASSLVARYSPLHFGNGTRLTVT.